A single TCR beta chain is shown here with its context. Its binding antigen is unknown. No qualities accompany the bases; no much larger clone lies one base away. Trimming leaves V shorter by 3 bases and J shorter by 5 bases, with the junction holding 12 bases beyond the gene matches. The CDR3 runs 16 residues from the cysteine to the phenylalanine. Of all the DNA, just the CDR3 is kept, 48 bases in frame from base 1. Reading the germline V gene gives CDR1 SGHTA and CDR2 FQGTGA. This specimen comes from a study of OX40 agonist ivuxolimab in advanced cancers. Concerning the study at large: The costimulatory receptor OX40 (CD134) was targeted by ivuxolimab, a fully human IgG2 agonistic monoclonal antibody. In the dose-escalation cohort, 70% to 85% of patients were male, and the mean age was 60 years with a range of 23 to 79. Prior anti-PD-1, anti-PD-L1 or anti-CTLA-4 therapy was permitted, and checkpoint inhibitors had been received by under 50% of dose-escalation patients. Intravenous ivuxolimab was administered to patients every 2 weeks at six dose levels: 0.01, 0.1, 0.3, 1.5, 3 and 10 mg/kg. Of the roughly 54 patients in dose escalation, about 20 had hepatocellular carcinoma, some 15 had melanoma, 9 had renal cell carcinoma and 9 had head and neck cancer. Partial responses were achieved by three dose-escalation patients, of whom one had hepatocellular carcinoma and two had cutaneous melanoma. Peripheral TCRbeta sequencing was intended to test whether TCR sequence diversity was altered and clonal T-cell expansion was caused by ivuxolimab. The paper reports the monotherapy dose-escalation portion (N of about 52 patients) of the phase I ivuxolimab trial. What the work shows at the level of the full study, not this receptor alone: Antigen specificity was not determined for the clonally expanded peripheral T cells. At doses of 0.1 to 3.0 mg/kg, clonal expansion of both CD4+ and CD8+ T cells in blood was seen between baseline and week 6. On average, CD8+ T cells showed more expanded clones than CD4+ T cells after ivuxolimab. Low levels of normalized T-cell clonal expansion were also shown by some nonresponding patients. In the 0.1-3.0 mg/kg groups, partial responders had among the lowest normalized peripheral clonal expansion, particularly in CD8+ T cells.

Patients with a history of autoimmune disease or receiving systemic immunosuppression were excluded from the trial. In every dose cohort, peripheral blood was drawn for TCR sequencing at baseline, cycle 4 day 1, and cycle 7 day 1. Samples came from an open-label, multicenter, first-in-human phase I dose-escalation trial of ivuxolimab. Adults with locally advanced or metastatic head and neck squamous cell, hepatocellular, melanoma or renal cell carcinoma were enrolled in the trial. Before TCR sequencing, CD4+ and CD8+ T cells were separately sorted from peripheral blood. Genomic DNA was extracted from sorted cells for sequencing of the TCRbeta CDR3 region. TCRbeta CDR3 regions were sequenced using the immunoSEQ Assay. TCRdb stores this immuneACCESS table with in-frame sequences only. Part of the clones is absent; in the studies checked, under half of the shortfall reflects unresolved V genes, and no reason is known for the rest. Within this sample are tens of thousands of clones, with about nine tenths of them counted one time only. Of the sample, less than 6% is held by the ten largest clones.

Source: CD4+ or CD8+ T cells sorted from blood, taken in a trial of the OX40 agonist ivuxolimab. The sequence was obtained from an adult with an advanced solid tumor such as melanoma, head and neck, liver or kidney cancer. The V gene is TRBV7-3 and the J gene is TRBJ2-7, with 8 bases aligning to TRBD1. CDR3 sequence: CASSLTHTGGIDEQYF. The DNA sequence follows: TGTGCCAGCAGCTTGACTCACACAGGGGGAATAGACGAGCAGTACTTC.